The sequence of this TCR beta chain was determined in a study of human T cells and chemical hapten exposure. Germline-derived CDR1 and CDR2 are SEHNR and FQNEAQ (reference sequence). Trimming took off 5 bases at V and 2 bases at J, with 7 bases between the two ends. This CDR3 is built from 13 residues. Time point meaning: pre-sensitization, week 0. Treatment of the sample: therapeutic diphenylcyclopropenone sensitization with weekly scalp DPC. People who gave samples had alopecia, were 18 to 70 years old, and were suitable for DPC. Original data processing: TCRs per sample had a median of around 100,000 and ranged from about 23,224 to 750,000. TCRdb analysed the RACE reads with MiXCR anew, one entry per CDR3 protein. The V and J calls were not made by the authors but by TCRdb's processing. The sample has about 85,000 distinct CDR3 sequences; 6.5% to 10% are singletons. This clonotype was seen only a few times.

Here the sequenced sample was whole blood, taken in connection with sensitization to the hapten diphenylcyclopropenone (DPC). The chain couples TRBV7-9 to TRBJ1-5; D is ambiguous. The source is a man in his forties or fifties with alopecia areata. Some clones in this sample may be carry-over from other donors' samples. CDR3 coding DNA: TGTGCCAGCAGCCGCAGCGGCAATCAGCCCCAGCATTTT. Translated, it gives CASSRSGNQPQHF.